This T cell receptor (beta chain) was retrieved from a study of cytomegalovirus exposure and HLA in healthy donors. V was trimmed by 1 base and J by 4 bases, leaving 12 bases between them. Germline V lookup: CDR1 SGHAT, CDR2 FQNNGV. CDR3 size: 15 residues. The PCR employed 60 Vbeta primers together with 13 Jbeta primers. Repertoires were generated with immunoSEQ multiplex PCR, while TCRdb's copy carries only in-frame clones and drops some. The data show about 170,000 clones, about 76% seen once. Notes on the study in general: A later look showed TCR association rates differing by HLA locus, highest for DRB1 and lowest for HLA-C. A later analysis found common viral pathogens apparently linked to several of the most significant clusters.

Notes on this clone: The antigen is unknown.

The source is a woman aged 18-35 years in good health and CMV-seropositive. Sequencing used PBMCs. This chain uses TRBV11-2 with TRBJ2-3; perhaps TRBD2 as D (5 bases). CDR3 sequence: CASSLVRGAADTQYF. CDR3 DNA sequence: TGTGCCAGCAGCTTAGTTCGGGGTGCGGCAGATACGCAGTATTTT.